Shown below are 8 T cell receptor beta chains from a single sample sequenced in a study of tumor and adjacent non-tumor tissue in lung cancer. TCRbeta libraries were built with three rounds of nested PCR, modified from ARM-PCR. In TCRdb, the multiplex PCR reads were re-called with MiXCR into one record per CDR3 protein. Counted here are some 200,000 distinct CDR3 sequences, roughly 70% occurring once; the ten biggest clones make up approximately 25%. RNA was extracted from bulk tissue without any cell sorting. Input material: lung tumor tissue. The receptors come from a man aged 55 to 70 with non-small cell lung cancer.

The rearrangement links TRBV12-3 or TRBV12-4 to TRBJ1-1; the match to TRBD1 covers 9 bases. This CDR3 has 14 amino acids. The ends lost 6 bases at V and 5 bases at J; junction bases unmatched: 7. CDR3 residues: CASRGGQGRTEAFF. The CDR3 bases are TGTGCCAGCAGGGGTGGACAGGGGAGGACTGAAGCTTTCTTT.

This clonotype was recorded only once. This clone may be a read error of a much larger clone one base away. The chain joins TRBV6-2 or TRBV6-3 to TRBJ1-5; no clear D gene. Germline V gene sequence: CDR1 MNHEY, CDR2 SVGEGT. Trimming took 1 base from V and 4 from J, leaving 8 bases between them. The CDR3 is made up of 14 amino acids. CDR3 sequence reads: CASSYWEGNQPQHF. The CDR3 nucleotides read TGTGCCAGCAGTTACTGGGAAGGGAATCAGCCCCAGCATTTT.

Regarding this clonotype: Being one base from a much bigger clone, this may be a read error. Lacking the conserved final phenylalanine or tryptophan, this CDR3 likely reflects a read error. This rearrangement joins TRBV20-1 to TRBJ2-7; 11 bases match TRBD1. CDR1 and CDR2 from the germline V gene are DFQATT and SNEGSKA (reference sequence). Germline trimming cut 3 bases from V and 5 bases from J; bases unmatched to any gene: 9. The CDR3 has 15 amino acids. The CDR3 sequence is CSASARDRGYDEQYL. CDR3 DNA: TGCAGTGCTAGTGCCCGGGACAGGGGGTACGACGAGCAGTACCTC.

V is TRBV12-3 or TRBV12-4 and J is TRBJ2-7; TRBD1 aligns across 9 bases. The CDR3 sequence is 15 residues long. The ends lost 7 bases at V and 10 bases at J; junction bases unmatched: 17. The CDR3 coding sequence is TGTGCCAGCAATTATTACCGGGACAGGGATACCAACCAGTACTTC. This sequence encodes CASNYYRDRDTNQYF.

Concerning this clonotype itself: The junction does not match germline at one end; this may be a read error. The rearrangement links TRBV29-1 to TRBJ1-1; D remains ambiguous. The CDR3 spans 12 residues. Looked up from germline, CDR1 is SQVTM and CDR2 is ANQGSEA. The DNA for the CDR3 is TGCATCGTTGAAGGTGGATCCGCTGAAGTCTTCTTT. Its translation is CIVEGGSAEVFF.

In its sample, this clonotype was seen many times. The chain employs TRBV6-6 and TRBJ2-3; a weak D match, TRBD1 (6 bases). Germline loops: CDR1 MNHNY, CDR2 SVGAGI (reference sequence). Trimming took 4 bases from V and 2 from J, leaving 16 bases between them. The CDR3 runs 16 residues. CDR3 protein: CASSSRDTELTDTQYF. The CDR3 DNA reads as TGTGCCAGCAGTTCCCGGGACACCGAACTCACAGATACGCAGTATTTT.

On this clonotype: A read error may explain this, as a much larger clone is one base away. The V call is TRBV6-5, the J call TRBJ1-2; TRBD1 is a possible D gene (6 bases). The CDR3 is 14 residues long. Trimming took 4 bases from V and 0 from J, leaving 9 bases between them. Germline V CDR1 and CDR2: MNHEY, SVGAGI. The CDR3 coding sequence is TGTGCCAGCAGTTGGCAGGGGACTAACTATGGCTACACCTTC. Translated: CASSWQGTNYGYTF.

The rearrangement uses TRBV19 and TRBJ2-1; possible D gene TRBD2, 6 bases. The CDR3 loop spans 15 amino acids. CDR1 and CDR2 (germline): LNHDA, SQIVND (reference sequence). Trimming took 3 bases from V and 7 from J, leaving 16 bases between them. The CDR3 is CASSIRRDRVNEQFF. The CDR3 DNA is TGTGCCAGTAGTATCAGGCGGGATAGAGTTAATGAGCAGTTCTTC.